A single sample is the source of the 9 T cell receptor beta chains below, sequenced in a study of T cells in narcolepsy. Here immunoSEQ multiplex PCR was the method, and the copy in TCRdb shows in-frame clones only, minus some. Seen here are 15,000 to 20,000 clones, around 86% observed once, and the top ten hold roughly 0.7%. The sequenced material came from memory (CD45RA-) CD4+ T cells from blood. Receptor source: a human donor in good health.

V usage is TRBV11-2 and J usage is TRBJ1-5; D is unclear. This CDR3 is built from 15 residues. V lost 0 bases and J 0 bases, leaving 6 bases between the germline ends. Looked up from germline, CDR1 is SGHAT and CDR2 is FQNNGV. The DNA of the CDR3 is TGTGCCAGCAGCTTAGATCGAACTAGCAATCAGCCCCAGCATTTT. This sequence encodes CASSLDRTSNQPQHF.

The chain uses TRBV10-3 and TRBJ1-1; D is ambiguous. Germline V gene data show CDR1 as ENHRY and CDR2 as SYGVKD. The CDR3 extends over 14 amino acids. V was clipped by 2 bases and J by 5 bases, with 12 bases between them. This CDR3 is CAISEGILVTEAFF. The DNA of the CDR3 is TGTGCCATCAGTGAGGGGATTTTGGTAACTGAAGCTTTCTTT.

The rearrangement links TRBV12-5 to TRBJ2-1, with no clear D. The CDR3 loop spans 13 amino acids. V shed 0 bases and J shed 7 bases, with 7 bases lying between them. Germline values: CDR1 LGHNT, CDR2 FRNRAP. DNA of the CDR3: TGTGCTAGTGGTTTGGTCCCGGAGAATGAGCAGTTCTTC. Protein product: CASGLVPENEQFF.

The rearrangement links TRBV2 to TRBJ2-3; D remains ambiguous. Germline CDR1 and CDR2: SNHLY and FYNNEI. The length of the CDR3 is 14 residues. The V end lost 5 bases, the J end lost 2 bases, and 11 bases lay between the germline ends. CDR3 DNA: TGTGCCAGCAGTCTCCAAAAGGCCACAGATACGCAGTATTTT. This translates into CASSLQKATDTQYF.

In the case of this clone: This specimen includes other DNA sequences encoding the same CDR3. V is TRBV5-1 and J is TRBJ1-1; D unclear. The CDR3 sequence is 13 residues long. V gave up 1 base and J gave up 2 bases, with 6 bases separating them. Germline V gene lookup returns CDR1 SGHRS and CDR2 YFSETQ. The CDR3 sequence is CASSLLGNTEAFF. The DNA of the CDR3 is TGCGCCAGCAGCTTGTTGGGCAACACTGAAGCTTTCTTT.

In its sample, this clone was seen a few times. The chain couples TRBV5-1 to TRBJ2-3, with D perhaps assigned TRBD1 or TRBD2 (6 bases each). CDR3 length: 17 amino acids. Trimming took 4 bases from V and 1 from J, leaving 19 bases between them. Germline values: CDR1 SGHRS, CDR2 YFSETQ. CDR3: CASSPQGGPTGTDTQYF. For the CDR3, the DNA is TGCGCCAGCAGCCCCCAAGGGGGGCCCACCGGCACAGATACGCAGTATTTT. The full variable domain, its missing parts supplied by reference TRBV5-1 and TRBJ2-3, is KAGVTQTPRYLIKTRGQQVTLSCSPISGHRSVSWYQQTPGQGLQFLFEYFSETQRNKGNFPGRFSGRQFSNSRSEMNVSTLELGDSALYLCASSPQGGPTGTDTQYFGPGTRLTVL.

CDR3 DNA: TGCGCCAGCGTAACCGGGACAGGGGCCGTAGAAAGAGCTTTCTTT. Its translation: CASVTGTGAVERAFF. This chain joins TRBV10-2 and TRBJ1-1, with TRBD1 matching over 10 bases. Unmatched junction bases numbered 16, after V lost 8 bases and J lost 10 bases. CDR3 size: 15 residues. The germline gives CDR1 WSHSY, CDR2 SAAADI.

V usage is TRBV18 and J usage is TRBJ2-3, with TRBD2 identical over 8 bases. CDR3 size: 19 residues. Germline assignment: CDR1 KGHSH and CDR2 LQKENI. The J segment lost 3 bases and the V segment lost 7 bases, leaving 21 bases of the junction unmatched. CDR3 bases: TGTGCCAGCTACCCTCACTCTACGGGGGGGCCAGGGTATACAGATACGCAGTATTTT. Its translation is CASYPHSTGGPGYTDTQYF.

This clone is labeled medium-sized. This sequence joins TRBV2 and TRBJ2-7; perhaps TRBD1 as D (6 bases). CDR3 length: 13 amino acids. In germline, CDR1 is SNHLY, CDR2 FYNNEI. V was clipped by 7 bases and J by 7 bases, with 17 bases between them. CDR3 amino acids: CASTWTVPWEQYF. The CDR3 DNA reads TGTGCCAGCACCTGGACAGTGCCTTGGGAGCAGTACTTC.